These 21 T cell receptor beta chains came from one sample sequenced in a study of T-cell memory formation after mild COVID-19. TCRdb reprocessed the 5' RACE reads with MiXCR, giving one entry per CDR3 protein. Among 180,000 or so distinct CDR3 sequences listed, around a tenth were seen once. Sequencing used PBMCs or a T cell subset sorted from them (not recorded which). The receptors originated from a man aged 18 to 30 who had mild COVID-19 (a few samples of this study predate the infection). Cell type and time point are not known.

The chain recombines TRBV12-3 or TRBV12-4 with TRBJ2-2; D is unclear. V gave up 2 bases and J gave up 5 bases, with 9 bases separating them. This CDR3 has 14 residues. The DNA for the CDR3 is TGTGCCAGCAGTTTAAACAGACAAACCGGGGAGCTGTTTTTT. This translates into CASSLNRQTGELFF.

This clonotype has ten or more counts. The chain links TRBV6-5 to TRBJ1-3; D unclear. Per the germline V gene, CDR1 is MNHEY and CDR2 is SVGAGI. V was pared by 5 bases and J by 0 bases, with 14 bases between. The length of the CDR3 is 16 residues. CDR3 in amino acids: CASSAVDTPSGNTIYF. The CDR3 nucleotides read TGTGCCAGCAGTGCCGTCGATACCCCCTCTGGAAACACCATATATTTT.

The chain combines TRBV5-1 with TRBJ2-5; D call uncertain. Trimming removed 0 bases at V and 5 bases at J, with 8 bases between. The CDR3 has 13 residues. In germline, CDR1 is SGHRS, CDR2 YFSETQ. This CDR3 reads CASSLVFGETQYF. DNA for the CDR3: TGCGCCAGCAGCTTGGTGTTCGGCGAGACCCAGTACTTC.

This chain uses TRBV6-2 or TRBV6-3 with TRBJ1-2; the D gene is possibly TRBD1 (6 bases). Germline CDR1 is MNHEY and CDR2 is SVGEGT. V lost 7 bases and J lost 7, with 19 bases in between. This CDR3 is built from 14 residues. CDR3 amino acids: CASTQGQGLGGYTF. The DNA of the CDR3 is TGTGCCAGCACCCAAGGCCAGGGGCTGGGTGGCTACACCTTC.

The V and J genes are TRBV20-1 and TRBJ1-5; the D is unclear. The CDR3 contains 17 residues. Trimming left V 0 bases short and J 1 base short, with 16 bases between. Germline V lookup: CDR1 DFQATT, CDR2 SNEGSKA (reference sequence). CDR3 in amino acids: CSAREGRGIVSNQPQHF. CDR3 nucleotide sequence: TGCAGTGCTAGAGAGGGTCGAGGGATCGTCAGCAATCAGCCCCAGCATTTT.

This clonotype was picked up many times. The chain is built from TRBV27 and TRBJ1-1, with D unresolved. The CDR3 is 14 residues long. The germline gives CDR1 MNHEY, CDR2 SMNVEV (reference sequence). V gave up 6 bases and J gave up 1 base, with 12 bases separating them. The CDR3 protein is CASRRLEGNTEAFF. The CDR3 DNA follows: TGTGCCAGCAGAAGGCTCGAGGGGAACACTGAAGCTTTCTTT.

The chain has TRBV7-3 and TRBJ1-3; D is uncertain. Germline V lookup: CDR1 SGHTA, CDR2 FQGTGA. The CDR3 runs to 13 residues. V was clipped by 1 base and J by 3 bases, with 4 bases between them. The CDR3 bases are TGTGCCAGCAGCTTAATGGTTGGAAACACCATATATTTT. This gives the protein CASSLMVGNTIYF.

This chain uses TRBV7-2 with TRBJ1-4; 7 bases line up with TRBD1. The CDR3 is 19 residues long. Germline CDR1 is SGHTA and CDR2 is FQGNSA. Trimming at V came to 5 bases and at J to 6 bases, leaving 21 bases not matched to a gene. CDR3 amino acids: CASSRTQGKVPFWDEKLFF. DNA for the CDR3: TGTGCCAGCAGCAGAACACAGGGGAAGGTTCCGTTCTGGGATGAAAAACTGTTTTTT.

This clonotype was seen only a few times. The chain couples TRBV7-2 to TRBJ1-5; D possibly corresponds to TRBD1 (5 bases). V gave up 5 bases and J gave up 6 bases, with 14 bases separating them. This CDR3 comprises 14 residues. Germline V gene sequence: CDR1 SGHTA, CDR2 FQGNSA. The CDR3: CASSPSTESQPQHF. As DNA, the CDR3 is TGTGCCAGCAGCCCTTCGACAGAGAGTCAGCCCCAGCATTTT. The complete variable domain, with remaining parts taken from reference TRBV7-2 and TRBJ1-5, reads GAGVSQSPSNKVTEKGKDVELRCDPISGHTALYWYRQSLGQGLEFLIYFQGNSAPDKSGLPSDRFSAERTGGSVSTLTIQRTQQEDSAVYLCASSPSTESQPQHFGDGTRLSIL.

This clonotype has ten or more counts. The rearrangement joins TRBV11-2 to TRBJ1-4; D is perhaps TRBD1 (6 bases). Trimming removed 4 bases at V and 7 bases at J, with 19 bases between. The CDR3 is 16 amino acids. CDR1 and CDR2 from the germline V gene are SGHAT and FQNNGV. CDR3 DNA sequence: TGTGCCAGCAGCTCCGTCCGGGGGGCACTGGTTGAAAAACTGTTTTTT. As protein: CASSSVRGALVEKLFF.

This chain's CDR3 is CASSLQGDGYTF. In nucleotides, the CDR3 is TGTGCCAGCAGCTTACAGGGTGATGGCTACACCTTC. The chain couples TRBV7-2 to TRBJ1-2, with a weak D call TRBD1 (5 bases). Germline V gene sequence: CDR1 SGHTA, CDR2 FQGNSA. This CDR3 region has 12 residues. Trimming stripped 2 bases from V and 6 bases from J, with 7 bases between.

This clonotype was counted between two and nine times. The CDR3 loop reads CASSQGSVGTQYF. CDR3 bases: TGCGCCAGCAGCCAAGGATCGGTAGGCACGCAGTATTTT. The rearrangement joins TRBV4-1 to TRBJ2-3; D unclear. The CDR3 has 13 amino acids. Between the trimmed V and J ends, which lost 1 base and 9 bases, there was a span of 11 bases. Germline CDR1 and CDR2: MGHRA and YSYEKL.

This clonotype was recorded a few times. The chain couples TRBV7-2 to TRBJ1-2; TRBD1 matches at 11 bases. Losses at the gene ends were 5 bases for V and 8 bases for J; bases not matched to a gene: 7. The CDR3 runs to 14 residues. Germline V CDR1 and CDR2: SGHTA, FQGNSA. The CDR3 coding sequence is TGTGCCAGCAGCCCTGACGGACAGGGGGCAGGCTACACCTTC. Encoded protein: CASSPDGQGAGYTF.

This clonotype appeared a few times. The chain is built from TRBV7-2 and TRBJ2-3; D could derive from TRBD1 or TRBD2 (5 bases each). CDR3 length: 16 residues. Germline CDR1 is SGHTA and CDR2 is FQGNSA. Trimming took 2 bases from V and 0 from J, leaving 12 bases between them. CDR3 amino acids: CASSLIGGASTDTQYF. The CDR3, as DNA: TGTGCCAGCAGCTTAATTGGGGGTGCTAGCACAGATACGCAGTATTTT.

The chain links TRBV7-9 to TRBJ1-5, with 7 bases lining up with TRBD1. Losses at the gene ends were 5 bases for V and 5 bases for J; bases not matched to a gene: 15. The germline CDR1 and CDR2 sequences are SEHNR and FQNEAQ (reference sequence). The CDR3 totals 17 residues. The CDR3 region is CASSAQGGSGTDQPQHF. CDR3 coding DNA: TGTGCCAGCAGCGCGCAGGGGGGTTCAGGTACGGATCAGCCCCAGCATTTT.

This clonotype turned up a few times. J is TRBJ2-3 and V is TRBV9, with a tentative D call TRBD2 (6 bases). Per the germline V gene, CDR1 is SGDLS and CDR2 is YYNGEE. The CDR3 length is 14 residues. Trimming pared 2 bases from V and 0 bases from J, leaving 7 bases between. The CDR3 is CASSVRGSTDTQYF. The CDR3, as DNA: TGTGCCAGCAGCGTCCGGGGGAGCACAGATACGCAGTATTTT.

This clonotype came up a few times. The gene calls are TRBV5-1 and TRBJ2-6, with D possibly matching TRBD2 (6 bases). V was shortened by 7 bases and J by 0 bases, with 11 bases between the two germline ends. Per germline, CDR1 SGHRS and CDR2 YFSETQ. The CDR3 consists of 15 residues. The CDR3 DNA sequence: TGCGCCAGCGGACTACAGAGCTCTGGGGCCAACGTCCTGACTTTC. Translating gives CASGLQSSGANVLTF.

The table lists this clonotype with a few counts. The V call is TRBV5-1, the J call TRBJ2-3, with 7 positions matching TRBD1. This CDR3 is 15 amino acids long. CDR1 SGHRS and CDR2 YFSETQ come from the germline V gene. The V segment lost 5 bases and the J segment 5 bases; nucleotides outside the gene matches: 11. CDR3 sequence: CASSLTGALGDTQYF. CDR3 in DNA: TGCGCCAGCAGTCTAACAGGGGCGCTTGGAGATACGCAGTATTTT.

This clonotype was counted only a few times. V and J are TRBV11-2 and TRBJ2-2, with D perhaps assigned TRBD1 or TRBD2 (5 bases each). The V gene's germline CDR1 is SGHAT and CDR2 FQNNGV. The CDR3 length is 16 residues. Trimming left V 2 bases short and J 1 base short, with 11 bases between. In DNA, the CDR3 is TGTGCCAGCAGCTTAACGGGACCCAGGAACACCGGGGAGCTGTTTTTT. Translation gives CASSLTGPRNTGELFF.

Turning to this clonotype: A single base separates this from a much larger clone, so it may be a read error. This chain links TRBV20-1 with TRBJ2-5, with D possibly called TRBD1 or TRBD2 (5 bases each). This CDR3 comprises 13 residues. Germline V gene sequence: CDR1 DFQATT, CDR2 SNEGSKA (reference sequence). CDR3 sequence reads: CSAAISAVGTKYF. DNA for the CDR3: TGCAGTGCTGCAATTAGCGCGGTTGGGACCAAGTACTTC.

This clonotype was seen a few times. V is TRBV20-1 and J is TRBJ2-5, with D perhaps TRBD1 (6 bases). Germline CDR1 reads DFQATT; CDR2 reads SNEGSKA (reference sequence). The CDR3 spans 14 residues. With 3 bases removed from V and 5 bases from J, the gap between germline ends came to 16 bases. CDR3 sequence: CSARYQGSSETQYF. DNA of the CDR3: TGCAGTGCTAGGTACCAGGGGTCTTCCGAGACCCAGTACTTC.